What follows are 18 T cell receptor beta chains derived from one specimen sequenced in a study of shared clonotypes between healthy human individuals. Measured with immunoSEQ multiplex PCR; TCRdb has only the in-frame clones, and not every one. The table records hundreds of thousands of clones, 95% to 97% of them present only once. Naive CD8 cells lacked CD45RO and underwent positive selection for CCR7, leaving out terminally differentiated effector memory CD45RA+ cells. The specimen was naive CD8+ T cells sorted from blood. These receptors all come from a woman in her thirties in good health.

The rearrangement joins TRBV10-2 to TRBJ1-5; 8 bases are a match to TRBD1. CDR1 and CDR2 from the germline V gene are WSHSY and SAAADI. With 0 bases clipped from V and 1 base from J, the junction kept 8 bases outside the gene matches. This CDR3 contains 18 residues. In DNA form, the CDR3 reads TGCGCCAGCAGTGAGTCCAAGGGCAGGGGGCAAAGCAATCAGCCCCAGCATTTT. It translates to CASSESKGRGQSNQPQHF.

The genes are TRBV4-1 and TRBJ1-1; 7 bases line up with TRBD1. The CDR3 runs 16 residues. The germline V gene has CDR1 MGHRA and CDR2 YSYEKL. The ends lost 3 bases at V and 0 bases at J; junction bases unmatched: 7. The CDR3 here is CASSQRDREMNTEAFF. The CDR3 nucleotides read TGCGCCAGCAGCCAGAGAGACAGGGAGATGAACACTGAAGCTTTCTTT.

The rearrangement links TRBV19 to TRBJ2-4; weak D call: TRBD1 (5 bases). This CDR3 is built from 15 residues. Trimming removed 3 bases at V and 3 bases at J, with 12 bases between. Germline V gene data show CDR1 as LNHDA and CDR2 as SQIVND (reference sequence). Here the CDR3 DNA reads TGTGCCAGTAGTATGTACGACAGTCTCAAAAACATTCAGTACTTC. Protein: CASSMYDSLKNIQYF.

This rearrangement joins TRBV4-1 to TRBJ2-1; D is unclear. Germline V gives CDR1 MGHRA, CDR2 YSYEKL. CDR3 length: 14 amino acids. V dropped 3 bases and J dropped 4 bases, with 10 bases sitting between them. This chain's CDR3 is CASSHLTGYNEQFF. The DNA of the CDR3 is TGCGCCAGCAGCCACTTGACTGGTTACAATGAGCAGTTCTTC.

This clone was observed a handful of times. This sequence joins TRBV19 and TRBJ1-1, with D possibly matching TRBD1 (5 bases). Trimming stripped 8 bases from V and 1 base from J, with 11 bases between. This CDR3 has 13 residues. Germline V gives CDR1 LNHDA, CDR2 SQIVND (reference sequence). CDR3 sequence reads: CASRNTGNTEAFF. The CDR3 region has the DNA TGTGCCAGTCGGAATACAGGGAACACTGAAGCTTTCTTT. The whole variable domain, remainder taken from reference TRBV19 and TRBJ1-1, is DGGITQSPKYLFRKEGQNVTLSCEQNLNHDAMYWYRQDPGQGLRLIYYSQIVNDFQKGDIAEGYSVSREKKESFPLTVTSAQKNPTAFYLCASRNTGNTEAFFGQGTRLTVV.

In regard to this clone: At one end the junction does not follow the germline gene, possibly because of a read error. The rearrangement links TRBV4-2 to TRBJ2-4; 7 bases match TRBD2. Germline assignment: CDR1 LGHNA and CDR2 YNFKEQ. There are 13 residues in the CDR3. This CDR3 reads CASSQELGNREDF. The DNA for the CDR3 is TGTGCCAGCAGCCAGGAATTAGGGAACCGGGAGGACTTC.

The J gene is TRBJ2-7, the V gene TRBV11-2, with a weak D call TRBD2 (6 bases). The CDR3 length is 15 residues. Germline V gene sequence: CDR1 SGHAT, CDR2 FQNNGV. V was pared by 3 bases and J by 2 bases, with 14 bases between. CDR3 sequence: CASSFFGGTTYEQYF. Written as DNA, the CDR3 is TGTGCCAGCAGCTTTTTTGGCGGGACCACCTACGAGCAGTACTTC. Variable domain in full (rest from reference TRBV11-2 and TRBJ2-7): EAGVAQSPRYKIIEKRQSVAFWCNPISGHATLYWYQQILGQGPKLLIQFQNNGVVDDSQLPKDRFSAERLKGVDSTLKIQPAKLEDSAVYLCASSFFGGTTYEQYFGPGTRLTVT.

The chain carries TRBV7-2 and TRBJ1-4; tentative D call: TRBD1 (5 bases). The CDR3 loop spans 17 amino acids. Trimming stripped 2 bases from V and 3 bases from J, with 16 bases between. CDR1 is SGHTA, CDR2 FQGNSA, per germline. CDR3 protein: CASSLNGWSGANEKLFF. The CDR3 nucleotides are TGTGCCAGCAGCTTAAACGGCTGGTCGGGGGCTAATGAAAAACTGTTTTTT.

The chain links TRBV27 to TRBJ1-2; 9 positions match TRBD1. V dropped 4 bases and J dropped 2; count of bases not matched to a gene: 2. The CDR3 has 14 amino acids. The germline CDR1 and CDR2 sequences are MNHEY and SMNVEV (reference sequence). CDR3 in DNA: TGTGCCAGCAGTTGGGGACAGGGAAACTATGGCTACACCTTC. It specifies CASSWGQGNYGYTF.

The gene calls are TRBV25-1 and TRBJ1-2; 7 nucleotides align to TRBD1. The V gene's germline CDR1 is MGHDK and CDR2 SYGVNS. Trimming cost V 3 bases and J 3 bases; bases outside gene matches: 7. CDR3 size: 15 residues. CDR3 nucleotides: TGTGCCAGCAGTGATCCAAAGACAGGGTACTATGGCTACACCTTC. Protein: CASSDPKTGYYGYTF.

The chain links TRBV27 to TRBJ2-7, with 8 bases aligning to TRBD2. The CDR3 length is 13 residues. CDR1 MNHEY and CDR2 SMNVEV come from the germline V gene (reference sequence). The J segment lost 6 bases and the V segment lost 4 bases, leaving 5 bases of the junction unmatched. CDR3: CASSYGTRGEQYF. The CDR3, as DNA: TGTGCCAGCAGTTACGGGACTAGAGGCGAGCAGTACTTC.

V gene TRBV27 combines with J gene TRBJ2-7; D gene uncertain. V lost 0 bases, J lost 0 bases, and 12 bases lay in between. Germline CDR1 is MNHEY and CDR2 is SMNVEV (reference sequence). The CDR3 covers 16 residues. The DNA for the CDR3 is TGTGCCAGCAGTTTATCTTTCCCACGAAGCTCCTACGAGCAGTACTTC. It yields the protein CASSLSFPRSSYEQYF.

The rearrangement uses TRBV4-1 and TRBJ2-5, with D perhaps being TRBD1 or TRBD2 (7 bases each). The CDR3 contains 15 residues. Germline-derived CDR1 and CDR2 are MGHRA and YSYEKL. The V gene lost 2 bases and the J gene lost 11 bases, with 21 bases spanning the gap. This chain's CDR3 is CASSQWAEGAGEQYF. The CDR3 coding sequence is TGCGCCAGCAGCCAATGGGCGGAGGGGGCGGGAGAGCAGTACTTC.

This chain joins TRBV7-9 and TRBJ1-1, with D uncertain. The CDR3 is made up of 14 amino acids. Between the trimmed V and J ends, which lost 2 bases and 1 base, there was a span of 8 bases. Germline CDR1 and CDR2: SEHNR and FQNEAQ (reference sequence). The CDR3 DNA reads TGTGCCAGCAGCTTACTCAGTGCGAACACTGAAGCTTTCTTT. It translates to CASSLLSANTEAFF.

This clone was recorded only once. This sample also contains other DNA sequences that code for the same CDR3. This chain connects TRBV7-6 to TRBJ2-7, with 11 bases matching TRBD2. J was trimmed by 2 bases and V by 5 bases; bases with no gene match: 5. The germline CDR1 and CDR2 sequences are SGHVS and FNYEAQ. The CDR3 has 15 amino acids. The CDR3 spells CASSPGLAGAYEQYF. DNA of the CDR3: TGTGCCAGCAGCCCAGGACTAGCGGGTGCCTACGAGCAGTACTTC.

This clone appeared once. The rearrangement links TRBV27 to TRBJ2-3; TRBD2 agrees at 14 bases. Germline V lookup: CDR1 MNHEY, CDR2 SMNVEV (reference sequence). The CDR3 length is 19 residues. The V segment lost 1 base and the J segment 5 bases; nucleotides outside the gene matches: 11. CDR3 in amino acids: CASSLFPPGLAGEGDTQYF. CDR3 nucleotides: TGTGCCAGCAGTTTATTCCCCCCGGGACTAGCGGGAGAGGGAGATACGCAGTATTTT.

The gene calls are TRBV5-1 and TRBJ2-3; 8 bases are shared with TRBD2. The CDR3 consists of 15 residues. The trim removed 7 bases at V and 1 base at J, leaving 8 bases unmatched. Germline V gives CDR1 SGHRS, CDR2 YFSETQ. CDR3 protein: CASRDGGAGTDTQYF. The CDR3, as DNA: TGCGCCAGCCGCGACGGGGGGGCGGGCACAGATACGCAGTATTTT.

This sequence joins TRBV11-2 and TRBJ1-1; D uncertain. Trimming left V 4 bases short and J 8 bases short, with 11 bases between. Germline lookup yields CDR1 SGHAT and CDR2 FQNNGV. The CDR3 consists of 12 residues. The DNA of the CDR3 is TGTGCCAGCAGCTACGGCACGGGAGAAGCTTTCTTT. Amino acids: CASSYGTGEAFF.